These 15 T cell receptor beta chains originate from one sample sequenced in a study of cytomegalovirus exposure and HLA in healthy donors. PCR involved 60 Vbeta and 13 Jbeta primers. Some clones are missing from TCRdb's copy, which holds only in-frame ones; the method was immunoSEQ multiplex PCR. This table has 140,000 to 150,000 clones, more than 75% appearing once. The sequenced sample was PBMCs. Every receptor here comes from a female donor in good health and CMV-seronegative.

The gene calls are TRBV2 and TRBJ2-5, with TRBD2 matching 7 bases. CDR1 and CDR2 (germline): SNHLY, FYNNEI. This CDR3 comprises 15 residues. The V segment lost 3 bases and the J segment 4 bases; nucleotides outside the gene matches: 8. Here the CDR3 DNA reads TGTGCCAGCAGTGAGGCGCGGGGGAAGATAGAGACCCAGTACTTC. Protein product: CASSEARGKIETQYF.

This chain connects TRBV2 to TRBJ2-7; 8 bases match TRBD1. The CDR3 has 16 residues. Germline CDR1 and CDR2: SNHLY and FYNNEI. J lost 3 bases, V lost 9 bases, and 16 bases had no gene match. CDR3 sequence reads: CASLRRQRTGLYEQYF. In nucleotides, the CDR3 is TGTGCCAGTTTACGGAGACAACGGACAGGGCTCTACGAGCAGTACTTC. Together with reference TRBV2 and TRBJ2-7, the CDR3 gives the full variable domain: EPEVTQTPSHQVTQMGQEVILRCVPISNHLYFYWYRQILGQKVEFLVSFYNNEISEKSEIFDDQFSVERPDGSNFTLKIRSTKLEDSAMYFCASLRRQRTGLYEQYFGPGTRLTVT.

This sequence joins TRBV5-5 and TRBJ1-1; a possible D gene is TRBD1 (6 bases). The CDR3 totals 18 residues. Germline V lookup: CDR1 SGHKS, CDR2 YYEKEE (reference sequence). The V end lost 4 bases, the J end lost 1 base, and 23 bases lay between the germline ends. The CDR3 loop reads CASSLTAPGASQNTEAFF. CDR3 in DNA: TGTGCCAGCAGCCTGACAGCCCCAGGGGCCTCACAGAACACTGAAGCTTTCTTT.

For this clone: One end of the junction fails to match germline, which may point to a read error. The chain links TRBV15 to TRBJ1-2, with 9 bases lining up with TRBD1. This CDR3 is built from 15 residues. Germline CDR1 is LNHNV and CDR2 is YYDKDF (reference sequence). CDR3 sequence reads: CATSRRTGAGDGYPF. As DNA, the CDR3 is TGTGCCACCAGCAGGAGGACAGGGGCCGGTGATGGCTACCCCTTC.

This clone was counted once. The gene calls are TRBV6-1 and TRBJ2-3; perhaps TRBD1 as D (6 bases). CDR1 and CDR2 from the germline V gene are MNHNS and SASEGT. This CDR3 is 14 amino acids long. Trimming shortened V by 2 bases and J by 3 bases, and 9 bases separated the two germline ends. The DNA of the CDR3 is TGTGCCAGCAGTGAACTAGGACAGACAGATACGCAGTATTTT. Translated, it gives CASSELGQTDTQYF.

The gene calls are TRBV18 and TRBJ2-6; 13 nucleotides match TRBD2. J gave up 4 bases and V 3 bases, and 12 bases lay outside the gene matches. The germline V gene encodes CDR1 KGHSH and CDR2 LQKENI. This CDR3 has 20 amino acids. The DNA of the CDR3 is TGTGCCAGCTCACCCCTTGAAACTAGCGGGAGGGCCTTGGGGGCCAACGTCCTGACTTTC. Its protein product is CASSPLETSGRALGANVLTF.

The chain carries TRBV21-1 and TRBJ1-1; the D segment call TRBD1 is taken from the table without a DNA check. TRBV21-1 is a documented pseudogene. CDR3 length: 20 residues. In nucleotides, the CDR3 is TGTGCCAGCAGCACCCCGACGGTTGGGCGTAGATCTTATCGCCCCATTGAAGCTTTCTTT. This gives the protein CASSTPTVGRRSYRPIEAFF.

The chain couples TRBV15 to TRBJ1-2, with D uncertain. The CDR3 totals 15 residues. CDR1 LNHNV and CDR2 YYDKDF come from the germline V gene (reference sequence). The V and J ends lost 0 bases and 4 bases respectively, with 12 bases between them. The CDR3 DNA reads TGTGCCACCAGCAGAGATCAGGCGACATTCTATGGCTACACCTTC. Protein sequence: CATSRDQATFYGYTF.

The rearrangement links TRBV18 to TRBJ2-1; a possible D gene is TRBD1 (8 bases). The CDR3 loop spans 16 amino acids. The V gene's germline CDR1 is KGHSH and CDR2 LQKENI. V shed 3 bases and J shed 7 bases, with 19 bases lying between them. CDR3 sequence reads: CASSPPGGGSKNEQFF. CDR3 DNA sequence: TGTGCCAGCTCACCCCCAGGGGGCGGGAGTAAAAATGAGCAGTTCTTC.

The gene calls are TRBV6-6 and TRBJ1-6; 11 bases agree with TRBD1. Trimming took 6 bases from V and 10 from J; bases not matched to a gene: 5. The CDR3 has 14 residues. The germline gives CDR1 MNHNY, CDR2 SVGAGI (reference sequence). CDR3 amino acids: CASRGQGERSPLHF. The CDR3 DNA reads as TGTGCCAGCAGGGGACAGGGGGAACGGTCACCCCTCCACTTT.

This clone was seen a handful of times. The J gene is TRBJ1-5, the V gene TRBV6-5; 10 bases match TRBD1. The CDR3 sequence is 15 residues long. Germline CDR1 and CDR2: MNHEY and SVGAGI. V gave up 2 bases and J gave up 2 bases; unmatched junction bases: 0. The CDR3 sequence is CASSYGTGGNQPQHF. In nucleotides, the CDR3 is TGTGCCAGCAGTTACGGGACAGGGGGCAATCAGCCCCAGCATTTT.

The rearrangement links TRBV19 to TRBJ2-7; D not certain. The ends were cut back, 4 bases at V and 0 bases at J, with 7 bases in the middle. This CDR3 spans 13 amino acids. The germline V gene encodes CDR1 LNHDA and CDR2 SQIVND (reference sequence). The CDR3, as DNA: TGTGCCAGTAGTACTACGAACTCCTACGAGCAGTACTTC. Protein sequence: CASSTTNSYEQYF. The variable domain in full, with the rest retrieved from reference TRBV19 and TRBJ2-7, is DGGITQSPKYLFRKEGQNVTLSCEQNLNHDAMYWYRQDPGQGLRLIYYSQIVNDFQKGDIAEGYSVSREKKESFPLTVTSAQKNPTAFYLCASSTTNSYEQYFGPGTRLTVT.

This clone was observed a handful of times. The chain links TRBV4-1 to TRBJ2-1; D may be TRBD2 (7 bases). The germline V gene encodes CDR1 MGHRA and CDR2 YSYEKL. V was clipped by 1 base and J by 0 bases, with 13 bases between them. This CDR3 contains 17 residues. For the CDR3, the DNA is TGCGCCAGCAGCCAAGGGGTCGGGGGGCCCTCCTACAATGAGCAGTTCTTC. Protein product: CASSQGVGGPSYNEQFF.

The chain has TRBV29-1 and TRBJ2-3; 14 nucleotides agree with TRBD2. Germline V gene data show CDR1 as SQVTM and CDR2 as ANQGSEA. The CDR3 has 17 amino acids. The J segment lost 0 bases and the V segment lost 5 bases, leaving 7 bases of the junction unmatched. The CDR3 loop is CSVRGLAGDGSTDTQYF. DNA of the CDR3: TGCAGCGTTAGGGGACTAGCGGGGGACGGGAGCACAGATACGCAGTATTTT.

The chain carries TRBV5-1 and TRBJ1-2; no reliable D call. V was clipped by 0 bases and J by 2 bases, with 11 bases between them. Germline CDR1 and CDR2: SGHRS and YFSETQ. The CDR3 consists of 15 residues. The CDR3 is CASSLAGSDNYGYTF. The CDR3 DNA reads TGCGCCAGCAGCTTGGCTGGAAGCGACAACTATGGCTACACCTTC. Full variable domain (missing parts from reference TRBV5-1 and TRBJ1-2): KAGVTQTPRYLIKTRGQQVTLSCSPISGHRSVSWYQQTPGQGLQFLFEYFSETQRNKGNFPGRFSGRQFSNSRSEMNVSTLELGDSALYLCASSLAGSDNYGYTFGSGTRLTVV.